What follows describes a single TCR beta chain. Original processing methods: For nucleated cells, counts were estimated from reference gene primer amplification. Clones were read by immunoSEQ multiplex PCR, and TCRdb kept only the in-frame ones, dropping some. For V, J and clone size, that table is used; D and trimming come from the DNA. The top ten clones hold roughly 4% of a sample with about 350,000 clones, roughly 87% of them seen once. The data originate from a study of blood T cell repertoires in COVID-19. About the study: Material from acute and convalescent COVID-19 was sourced from the United States, Italy and Spain.

The CDR3 is 16 amino acids. Between the trimmed V and J ends, which lost 4 bases and 0 bases, there was a span of 13 bases. Germline V CDR1 and CDR2: GTSNPN, SVGIG (reference sequence). The receptor comes from a woman in her sixties or seventies with COVID-19, enrolled during active disease. The sequenced sample was peripheral blood. The chain links TRBV30 to TRBJ2-6, with D unclear. The CDR3 is CAWKEITSSGANVLTF. CDR3 coding DNA: TGTGCCTGGAAGGAGATTACGAGCTCTGGGGCCAACGTCCTGACTTTC.